What follows are 18 T cell receptor beta chains derived from one specimen sequenced in a study of beta chain features in type 1 diabetes. Findings and caveats of the study: TCRB CDR3s were moderately but significantly shorter in Type 1 diabetes patients in all four CD4+ subsets.

Antigen specificity for these receptors is unknown. The sequenced template was cDNA made from the entire isolated RNA. Clones were read by immunoSEQ multiplex PCR, and TCRdb kept only the in-frame ones, dropping some. The sample yields about 280,000 clones, about 15% seen once. The sample comprised naive CD4+ T cells from blood. The receptors derive from a man in his late teens or twenties with type 1 diabetes.

Turning to this clone: No DNA is shown, since the ends of the CDR3 on it are uncertain; the CDR3 is the one TCRdb lists. The rearrangement joins TRBV5-1 to TRBJ2-5; no check of the table's D call, TRBD2, against the DNA was made. From its first to its last residue, the CDR3 has 17 amino acids. The germline V gene encodes CDR1 SGHRS and CDR2 YFSETQ. CDR3 residues: CASSLVFGAGGPETQYF.

This chain uses TRBV2 with TRBJ1-1; no firm D call. The CDR3 contains 13 residues. V lost 7 bases to trimming and J lost 4 bases, with 13 bases between them. Germline loops: CDR1 SNHLY, CDR2 FYNNEI. The CDR3 here is CASTSGTGTEAFF. Here the CDR3 DNA reads TGTGCCAGCACGTCGGGAACCGGCACTGAAGCTTTCTTT.

There are a few counts of this clone. Other DNA sequences from this sample encode an identical CDR3 as well. CDR3 bases: TGTGCCAGCAGTGAGGAGTTGAACACTGAAGCTTTCTTT. This encodes CASSEELNTEAFF. This chain connects TRBV2 to TRBJ1-1; D unclear. This CDR3 region has 13 residues. The germline V gene has CDR1 SNHLY and CDR2 FYNNEI. V was cut by 3 bases and J by 0 bases, with 5 bases left in between.

The table lists this clone with a few counts. The V call is TRBV7-8, the J call TRBJ2-3; D not certain. Deletions cut 7 bases from V and 4 bases from J, with 15 bases between. The V gene's germline CDR1 is SGHVS and CDR2 FQNEAQ. This CDR3 is built from 14 residues. CDR3 amino acids: CASINPRSPDTQYF. The CDR3 nucleotides read TGTGCCAGCATCAACCCTAGATCTCCAGATACGCAGTATTTT.

Here the CDR3 DNA reads TGTGCCAGCAGTTTAGGCCTAGCCTACGAGCAGTACTTC. Translating it yields CASSLGLAYEQYF. The rearrangement links TRBV27 to TRBJ2-7; D is unclear. The V and J ends lost 2 bases and 2 bases respectively, with 7 bases between them. CDR3 length: 13 amino acids. CDR1 and CDR2 (germline): MNHEY, SMNVEV (reference sequence).

This clone showed up many times. The chain combines TRBV15 with TRBJ2-1; D gene unclear. The germline V gene has CDR1 LNHNV and CDR2 YYDKDF (reference sequence). V lost 5 bases, J lost 3 bases, and 5 bases lay in between. This CDR3 contains 12 residues. The CDR3 loop is CATSGLYNEQFF. For the CDR3, the DNA is TGTGCCACCAGCGGGCTCTACAATGAGCAGTTCTTC. Full variable domain (rest looked up from reference TRBV15 and TRBJ2-1): DAMVIQNPRYQVTQFGKPVTLSCSQTLNHNVMYWYQQKSSQAPKLLFHYYDKDFNNEADTPDNFQSRRPNTSFCFLDIRSPGLGDTAMYLCATSGLYNEQFFGPGTRLTVL.

Concerning this clone itself: Within the sample, other DNA sequences also encode this same CDR3. This sequence joins TRBV30 and TRBJ1-5; D call uncertain. The V gene lost 2 bases and the J gene lost 6 bases, with 8 bases spanning the gap. The CDR3 is 12 amino acids. The germline gives CDR1 GTSNPN, CDR2 SVGIG (reference sequence). CDR3 protein: CAWSSRGQPQHF. CDR3 nucleotides: TGTGCCTGGAGTTCCCGAGGTCAGCCCCAGCATTTT.

V usage is TRBV5-1 and J usage is TRBJ2-1; tentative D call: TRBD2 (6 bases). This CDR3 region has 14 residues. Germline assignment: CDR1 SGHRS and CDR2 YFSETQ. Trimming left V 0 bases short and J 6 bases short, with 10 bases between. CDR3 in amino acids: CASSLVGSGNEQFF. CDR3 in DNA: TGCGCCAGCAGCTTGGTGGGTAGCGGCAATGAGCAGTTCTTC.

In this sample, this clone turned up a few times. The chain is built from TRBV5-4 and TRBJ2-5; 8 nucleotides agree with TRBD1. CDR3 size: 14 residues. Per germline, CDR1 SGHNT and CDR2 YYREEE (reference sequence). V gave up 1 base and J gave up 1 base; unmatched junction bases: 0. The CDR3 DNA sequence: TGTGCCAGCAGCTTGACAGGGGGCCAAGAGACCCAGTACTTC. Its translation: CASSLTGGQETQYF.

This clone has a handful of counts. CDR3 sequence (DNA): TGTGCCTGGAACGATCCGGGACTAGCGGGAACTGAGCAGTTCTTC. Protein: CAWNDPGLAGTEQFF. J is TRBJ2-1 and V is TRBV30; 13 bases map to TRBD2. Germline V CDR1 and CDR2: GTSNPN, SVGIG (reference sequence). V was pared by 4 bases and J by 9 bases, with 9 bases of the junction left unmatched. The CDR3 is made up of 15 amino acids.

The chain uses TRBV7-9 and TRBJ1-6; the D gene is possibly TRBD1 (6 bases). This CDR3 contains 15 residues. V shed 5 bases and J shed 6 bases, with 14 bases lying between them. Germline CDR1 reads SEHNR; CDR2 reads FQNEAQ (reference sequence). DNA for the CDR3: TGTGCCAGCAGCACGTACCCCAGGGGTAATTCACCCCTCCACTTT. This translates into CASSTYPRGNSPLHF.

The chain is built from TRBV4-2 and TRBJ2-7; no clear D gene. The germline V and J ends were trimmed by 4 bases and 1 base, with 14 bases remaining between them. The CDR3 sequence is 15 residues long. CDR1 and CDR2 (germline): LGHNA, YNFKEQ. CDR3 nucleotide sequence: TGTGCCAGCAGCCCAAGTACGTCAGTATCCTACGAGCAGTACTTC. This codes for CASSPSTSVSYEQYF.

The table lists this clone with a few counts. The gene calls are TRBV2 and TRBJ1-2; no definite D call. Germline V lookup: CDR1 SNHLY, CDR2 FYNNEI. The CDR3 covers 14 residues. V lost 1 base, J lost 7 bases, and 13 bases lay in between. CDR3 loop: CASSEVSERSGYTF. The CDR3 region has the DNA TGTGCCAGCAGTGAAGTCTCAGAGCGTAGTGGCTACACCTTC.

This clone was observed a handful of times. CDR3 amino acids: CSVETAETQYF. The CDR3, as DNA: TGCAGCGTGGAGACCGCGGAGACCCAGTACTTC. The chain joins TRBV29-1 to TRBJ2-5; D ambiguous. Germline assignment: CDR1 SQVTM and CDR2 ANQGSEA. The germline V and J ends were trimmed by 6 bases and 5 bases, with 10 bases remaining between them. CDR3 length equals 11 residues.

This clone has a handful of counts. The CDR3 reads CASSQVGQDTEAFF. The CDR3 bases are TGCGCCAGCAGCCAAGTGGGGCAAGACACTGAAGCTTTCTTT. V usage is TRBV4-3 and J usage is TRBJ1-1; tentative D call: TRBD1 (5 bases). Trimming took 1 base from V and 3 from J, leaving 9 bases between them. The CDR3 consists of 14 residues. Germline CDR1 is LGHNA and CDR2 is YSLEER.

This clone has only a few counts. The CDR3: CASRTEGNTEAFF. Written as DNA, the CDR3 is TGTGCCAGCCGGACAGAAGGAAACACTGAAGCTTTCTTT. The chain has TRBV10-3 and TRBJ1-1, with D perhaps matching TRBD1 (6 bases). Germline values: CDR1 ENHRY, CDR2 SYGVKD. V lost 10 bases, J lost 2 bases, and 14 bases lay in between. The length of the CDR3 is 13 residues.

The chain has TRBV25-1 and TRBJ2-3; 8 nucleotides agree with TRBD2. The length of the CDR3 is 15 residues. Germline values: CDR1 MGHDK, CDR2 SYGVNS. After removal of 3 bases from V and 1 base from J, the junction contained 3 bases not matched to a gene. CDR3 sequence reads: CASSDHSGGTDTQYF. CDR3 bases: TGTGCCAGCAGTGATCATAGCGGGGGCACAGATACGCAGTATTTT.

CDR3 amino acids: CASSKVTGGNPPYEQFF. CDR3 nucleotide sequence: TGTGCCAGCAGCAAAGTAACGGGCGGGAATCCACCCTATGAGCAGTTCTTC. The chain couples TRBV21-1 to TRBJ2-1; TRBD2, the table's D call, lacks a check against the DNA. TRBV21-1 is a recognized pseudogene. The CDR3 is made up of 17 amino acids.